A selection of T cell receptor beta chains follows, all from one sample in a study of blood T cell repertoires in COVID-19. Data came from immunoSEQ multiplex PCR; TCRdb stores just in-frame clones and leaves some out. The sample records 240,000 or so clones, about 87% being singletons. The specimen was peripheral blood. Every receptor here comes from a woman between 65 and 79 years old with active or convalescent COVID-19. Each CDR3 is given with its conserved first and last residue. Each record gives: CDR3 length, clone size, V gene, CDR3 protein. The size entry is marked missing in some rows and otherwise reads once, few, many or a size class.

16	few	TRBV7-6	CASSLVGGPNTGELFF
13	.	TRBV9	CASSHLGEAEAFF
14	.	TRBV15	CATSRDNRNTEAFF
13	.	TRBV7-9	CASSLGVYYEQYF
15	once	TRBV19	CATRDTSLIKETQYF
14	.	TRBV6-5	CASNRDREVYGYTF
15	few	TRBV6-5	CASRISGTQNYGYTF
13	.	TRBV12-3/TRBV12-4	CASSLTSTGELFF
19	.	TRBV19	CASSNDLGLAIESNYGYTF
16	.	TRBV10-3	CAISEPSGTSPDTQYF
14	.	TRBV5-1	CASGGQGLHNEQFF
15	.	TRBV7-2	CASSFLTGNNQPQHF
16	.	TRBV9	CASSVEQGPLLGAIYF
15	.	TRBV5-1	CASSLGGQANYGYTF
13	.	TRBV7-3	CASSFTPGNEQFF
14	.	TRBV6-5	CASSYSTANSPLHF
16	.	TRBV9	CASSATGTGGTGELFF
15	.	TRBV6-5	CASSYSAAGANVLTF
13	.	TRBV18	CASSPQGANVLTF
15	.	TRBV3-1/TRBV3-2	CASSWTSGRHNEQFF
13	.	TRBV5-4	CASSLRGTYEQYF
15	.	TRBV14	CASSPQGQGSYEQYF
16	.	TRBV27	CASSLAGTFNTGELFF
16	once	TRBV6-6	CASSYGQGLFGNTIYF
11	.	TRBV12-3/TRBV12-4	CASSSSEPQHF
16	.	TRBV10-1	CASSERGGGPVTEAFF
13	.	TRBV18	CASSRVLNEKLFF
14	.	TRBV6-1	CASSDQGGNTEAFF
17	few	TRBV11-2	CASASVKSSQGLYEQYF
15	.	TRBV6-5	CASRAQPTSGNTIYF
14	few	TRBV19	CATTPDRVTGELFF
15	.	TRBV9	CASSVSRGSNEKLFF
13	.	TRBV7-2	CASSFNRVYGYTF